The entry below describes one T cell receptor beta chain. The data are from a study of blood T cell repertoires in COVID-19. Study-wide background: The study drew acute and convalescent COVID-19 samples from the United States, Italy and Spain.

Clones were read by immunoSEQ multiplex PCR, and TCRdb kept only the in-frame ones, dropping some. Among 210,000 or so clones, over 75% were seen once, and the ten largest hold roughly 5%. The Seattle site enrolled patients during active infection and followed them longitudinally. V was clipped by 4 bases and J by 10 bases; unmatched bases: 7. CDR1 and CDR2 (germline): SEHNR, FQNEAQ (reference sequence). This CDR3 region has 12 residues. The specimen was peripheral blood. The clonotype was recovered from a man in his fifties or sixties with COVID-19, enrolled during active disease. This chain links TRBV7-9 with TRBJ2-7; 7 positions match TRBD2. The CDR3 loop is CASSSGTNSQYF. In nucleotides, the CDR3 is TGTGCCAGCAGCTCCGGGACTAACTCCCAGTACTTC.